This TCR beta chain was sequenced for a study of T cells in Graves' hyperthyroidism and ophthalmopathy. Regarding the study as a whole: Model-based prediction identified ophthalmopathy a median 6.5 months prior to its onset. In blood, most of the thyroid clonotypes expanded above 0.001 were also present.

Trimming left V 2 bases short and J 7 bases short, with 11 bases between. The CDR3 contains 13 residues. The germline V gene has CDR1 GTSNPN and CDR2 SVGIG (reference sequence). Amplified TCR beta CDR3 regions came from RNA transcripts. HTBI primers were used for first-round RT-PCR of the TCR CDR3. Each CDR3 protein gets one entry after TCRdb re-called the multiplex PCR reads with MiXCR. The sample shows fewer than 900,000 distinct CDR3 sequences, roughly a sixth of them seen only once. To note about this clonotype: Its antigen is not known.

It was uncontrolled infection, other autoimmune disease, pregnancy or lactation that excluded patients. PBMCs were sourced from about 10 ml fresh peripheral blood. The TCR was taken from a woman in her forties or fifties with Graves' hyperthyroidism that later progressed to Graves' ophthalmopathy. This chain joins TRBV30 and TRBJ1-4; unclear D gene. The sequencing sample was made of blood. CDR3 in DNA: TGTGCCTGGAGTCCGATAAGCGGTGAAAAACTGTTTTTT. Translated, it gives CAWSPISGEKLFF.